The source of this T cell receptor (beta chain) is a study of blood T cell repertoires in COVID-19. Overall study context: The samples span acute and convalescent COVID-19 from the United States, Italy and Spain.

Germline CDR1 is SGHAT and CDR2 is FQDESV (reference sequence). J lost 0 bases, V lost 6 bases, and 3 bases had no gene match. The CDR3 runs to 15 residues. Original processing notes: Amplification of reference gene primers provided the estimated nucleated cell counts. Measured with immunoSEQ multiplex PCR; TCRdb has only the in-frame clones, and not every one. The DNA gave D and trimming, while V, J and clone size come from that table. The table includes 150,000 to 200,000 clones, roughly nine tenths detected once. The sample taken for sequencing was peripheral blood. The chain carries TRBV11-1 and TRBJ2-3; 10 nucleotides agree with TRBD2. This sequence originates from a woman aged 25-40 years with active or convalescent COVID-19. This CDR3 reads CASRTSGFSTDTQYF. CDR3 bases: TGTGCCAGCAGGACTAGCGGGTTTAGCACAGATACGCAGTATTTT.